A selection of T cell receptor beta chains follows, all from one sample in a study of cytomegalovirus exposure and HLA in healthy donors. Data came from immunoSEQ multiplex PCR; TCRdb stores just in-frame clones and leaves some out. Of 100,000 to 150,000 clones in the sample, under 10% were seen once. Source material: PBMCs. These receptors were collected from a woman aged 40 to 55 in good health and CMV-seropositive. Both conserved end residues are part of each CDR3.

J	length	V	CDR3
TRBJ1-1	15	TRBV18	CASSSRQGMNTEAFF
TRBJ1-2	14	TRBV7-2	CASSDRGSNYGYTF
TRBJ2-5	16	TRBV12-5	CASGPTSGGREETQYF
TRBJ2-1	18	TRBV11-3	CASSLDKTGRGPYNEQFF
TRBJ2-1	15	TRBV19	CASKEDRSSYNEQFF
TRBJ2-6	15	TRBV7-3	CASSQGASGANVLTF
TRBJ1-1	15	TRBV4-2	CASSQETVENTEAFF
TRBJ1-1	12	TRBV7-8	CASSLISSVSPF
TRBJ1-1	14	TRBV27	CASSHLAGNTEAFF
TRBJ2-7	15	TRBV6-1	CASSHSGQNYREQYF
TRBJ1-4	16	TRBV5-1	CASSPGTEKGVEKLFF
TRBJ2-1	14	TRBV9	CASSVGAIYNEQFF
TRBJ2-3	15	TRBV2	CASSGTSGHTDTQYF
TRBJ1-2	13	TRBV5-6	CASSNTPNYGYTF
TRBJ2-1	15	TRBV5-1	CASSPKASGGGEQFF
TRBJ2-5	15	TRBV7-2	CASSLALAGGPTQYF
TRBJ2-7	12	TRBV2	CASRDRGYEQYF
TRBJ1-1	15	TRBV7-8	CASSLGRGRWTEAFF
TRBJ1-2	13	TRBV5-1	CASSLESNYGYTF
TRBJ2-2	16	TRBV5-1	CASSLVGTGNTGELFF
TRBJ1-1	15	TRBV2	CASRITGVRDTEAFF
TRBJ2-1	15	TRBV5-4	CAMHEGGATYNEQFF
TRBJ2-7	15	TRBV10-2	CASSESLAGVAEQYF
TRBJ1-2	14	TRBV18	CASSPEEVNYGYTF
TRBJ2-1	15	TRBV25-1	CASSDQRGAPNEQFF
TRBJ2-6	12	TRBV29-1	CSVVSGANVLTF
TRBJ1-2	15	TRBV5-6	CASSLRGGQIYGYTF
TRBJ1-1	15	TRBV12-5	CASGFSDFMNTEAFF
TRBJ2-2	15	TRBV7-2	CASSLSGGAAGELFF
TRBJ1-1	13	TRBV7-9	CASSLEGGTEAFF
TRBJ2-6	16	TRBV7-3	CASSAPGGQGANVLTF
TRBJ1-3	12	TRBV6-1	CASSGVGNTIYF
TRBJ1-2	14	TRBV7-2	CASSRDRVNYGYTF
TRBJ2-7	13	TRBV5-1	CASSPGFDYEQYF
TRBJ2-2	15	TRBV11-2	CASSQQGFNTGELFF
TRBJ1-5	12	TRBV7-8	CASSPLYQPQHF
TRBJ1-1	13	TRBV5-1	CATRQGVNTEAFF
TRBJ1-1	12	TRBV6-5	CARSYGGTEALF
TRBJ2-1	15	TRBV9	CASSVGGGAVNEQFF
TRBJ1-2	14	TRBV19	CASSIASGGYGYTF
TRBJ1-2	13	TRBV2	CASKGDYNYGYTF
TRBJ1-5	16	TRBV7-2	CASSLRGSGGDQPQHF
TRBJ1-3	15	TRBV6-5	CASRADPGGGNTIYF
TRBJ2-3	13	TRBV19	CASSNGLPDTQYF
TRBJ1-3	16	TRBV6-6	CASSSRDRAAGNTIYF
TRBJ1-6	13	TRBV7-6	CASSRILNSPLHF
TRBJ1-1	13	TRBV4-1	CASSQPSGTEAFF
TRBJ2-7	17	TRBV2	CASTEGGGLLSSYEQYF
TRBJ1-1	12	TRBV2	CAGGQLNTEAFF
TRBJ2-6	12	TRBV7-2	CASSLGANVLTF
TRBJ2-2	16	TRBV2	CASSEGQGGNTGELFF
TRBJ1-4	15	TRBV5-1	CASSFNRETNEKLFF
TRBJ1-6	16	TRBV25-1	CASRKQGASYNSPLHF
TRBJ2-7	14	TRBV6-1	CASSPGTTTYEQYF
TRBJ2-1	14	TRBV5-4	CATAGGVTYNEQFF
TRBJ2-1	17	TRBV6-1	CASSETSGGASYNEQFF
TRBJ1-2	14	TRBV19	CASSPDRVRGGYTF
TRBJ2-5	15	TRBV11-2	CASSHWTVTQETQYF
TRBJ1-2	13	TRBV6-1	CASSWTESYGYTF